The 13 T cell receptor beta chains listed next were all sequenced from one sample in a study of technical replicates of blood from a handful of donors. The assay was immunoSEQ multiplex PCR, and TCRdb's table has in-frame clones only and misses some. Of 75,000 to 100,000 clones in the sample, roughly 94% were seen once. Material for sequencing was T cells isolated from PBMCs. The receptors were gathered from a human donor in good health.

This chain links TRBV6-5 with TRBJ2-5; 10 bases agree with TRBD1. V lost 0 bases and J lost 7; bases outside the gene matches: 8. Looked up from germline, CDR1 is MNHEY and CDR2 is SVGAGI. The CDR3 loop spans 16 amino acids. The CDR3 DNA is TGTGCCAGCAGTTACTCGAGTGGGACAGGGGTTGGGACCCAGTACTTC. This codes for CASSYSSGTGVGTQYF.

This chain joins TRBV27 and TRBJ2-5; 13 bases match TRBD2. After removal of 6 bases from V and 5 bases from J, the junction contained 9 bases not matched to a gene. This CDR3 is built from 16 residues. Germline CDR1 MNHEY, CDR2 SMNVEV (reference sequence). The chain's CDR3 is CASSPTSGRAEETQYF. The CDR3 DNA reads as TGTGCCAGCAGCCCAACTAGCGGGAGGGCCGAGGAGACCCAGTACTTC.

The gene calls are TRBV28 and TRBJ1-2, with D uncertain. The germline gives CDR1 MDHEN, CDR2 SYDVKM. The V and J ends lost 1 base and 4 bases respectively, with 25 bases between them. The CDR3 sequence is 19 residues long. DNA for the CDR3: TGTGCCAGCAGTTTATCGAGACTTCAATCAGTTCCTGGAGGCTATGGCTACACCTTC. Protein product: CASSLSRLQSVPGGYGYTF.

This chain joins TRBV9 and TRBJ2-1, with a possible D match to TRBD2 (6 bases). The CDR3 has 15 residues. The germline V and J ends were trimmed by 2 bases and 6 bases, with 15 bases remaining between them. CDR1 SGDLS and CDR2 YYNGEE come from the germline V gene. The CDR3 loop is CASSVGLLASNEQFF. The DNA of the CDR3 is TGTGCCAGCAGCGTCGGTTTGCTAGCGTCCAATGAGCAGTTCTTC.

The chain combines TRBV6-5 with TRBJ1-2; maybe TRBD1 (5 bases). V lost 2 bases, J lost 7 bases, and 17 bases lay in between. Germline V gene sequence: CDR1 MNHEY, CDR2 SVGAGI. The CDR3 runs to 15 residues. This CDR3 is CASSYGAGLLGGYTF. In nucleotides, the CDR3 is TGTGCCAGCAGTTACGGGGCAGGGCTATTGGGTGGCTACACCTTC.

This chain uses TRBV12-5 with TRBJ1-4; D unclear. The CDR3 runs to 11 residues. From germline, CDR1 is LGHNT and CDR2 FRNRAP. With 6 bases removed from V and 6 bases from J, the gap between germline ends came to 5 bases. The CDR3 DNA follows: TGTGCTAGTGGCCAGTATGAAAAACTGTTTTTT. The encoded protein is CASGQYEKLFF.

The chain joins TRBV11-3 to TRBJ2-2; TRBD1 aligns across 10 bases. Germline lookup yields CDR1 SGHNT and CDR2 YENEEA. The trim removed 5 bases at V and 7 bases at J, leaving 7 bases unmatched. The CDR3 has 15 residues. CDR3 nucleotide sequence: TGTGCCAGCAGCCGTCCCGGGACAGGGGTCGGGGAGCTGTTTTTT. It specifies CASSRPGTGVGELFF.

This sequence joins TRBV4-1 and TRBJ1-6; D gene uncertain. V was shortened by 3 bases and J by 6 bases, with 12 bases between the two germline ends. Germline values: CDR1 MGHRA, CDR2 YSYEKL. The CDR3 contains 15 residues. In nucleotides, the CDR3 is TGCGCCAGCAGCCACGCCCTAGGCATTAATTCACCCCTCCACTTT. It translates to CASSHALGINSPLHF.

The chain joins TRBV18 to TRBJ2-3; D remains unclear. CDR3 length: 14 amino acids. V shed 3 bases and J shed 0 bases, with 7 bases lying between them. Germline V gives CDR1 KGHSH, CDR2 LQKENI. In DNA, the CDR3 is TGTGCCAGCTCACCCAAGACTAGCACAGATACGCAGTATTTT. Translation gives CASSPKTSTDTQYF.

This chain uses TRBV4-1 with TRBJ1-4, with 10 bases identical to TRBD1. Germline lookup yields CDR1 MGHRA and CDR2 YSYEKL. The CDR3 is 18 residues long. V lost 4 bases to trimming and J lost 8 bases; unmatched junction nucleotides: 16. The CDR3 sequence is CASSPVKQTGGAEEKLFF. The CDR3, as DNA: TGCGCCAGCAGCCCCGTGAAGCAGACAGGGGGCGCGGAAGAAAAACTGTTTTTT.

The chain joins TRBV6-5 to TRBJ1-2; 7 positions match TRBD1. Trimming removed 6 bases from V and 7 bases from J; junction bases left unmatched: 14. CDR1 MNHEY and CDR2 SVGAGI come from the germline V gene. The CDR3 is 15 residues long. CDR3 sequence (DNA): TGTGCCAGCAGGGGACAGACGACCGTGGGCGTTGGCTACACCTTC. It is translated as CASRGQTTVGVGYTF.

This rearrangement joins TRBV7-9 to TRBJ2-1; 11 bases agree with TRBD2. Unmatched junction bases numbered 4, after V lost 4 bases and J lost 8 bases. Germline V gene sequence: CDR1 SEHNR, CDR2 FQNEAQ (reference sequence). CDR3 length equals 14 residues. The CDR3: CASSSTSGDDEQFF. DNA of the CDR3: TGTGCCAGCAGCTCGACTAGCGGGGACGATGAGCAGTTCTTC.

The chain recombines TRBV28 with TRBJ2-7; TRBD1 is a possible D gene (5 bases). Germline assignment: CDR1 MDHEN and CDR2 SYDVKM. The length of the CDR3 is 12 residues. Deletions cut 6 bases from V and 2 bases from J, with 8 bases between. The CDR3 nucleotides read TGTGCCAGCAGATCAGGGACCTACGAGCAGTACTTC. This translates into CASRSGTYEQYF.